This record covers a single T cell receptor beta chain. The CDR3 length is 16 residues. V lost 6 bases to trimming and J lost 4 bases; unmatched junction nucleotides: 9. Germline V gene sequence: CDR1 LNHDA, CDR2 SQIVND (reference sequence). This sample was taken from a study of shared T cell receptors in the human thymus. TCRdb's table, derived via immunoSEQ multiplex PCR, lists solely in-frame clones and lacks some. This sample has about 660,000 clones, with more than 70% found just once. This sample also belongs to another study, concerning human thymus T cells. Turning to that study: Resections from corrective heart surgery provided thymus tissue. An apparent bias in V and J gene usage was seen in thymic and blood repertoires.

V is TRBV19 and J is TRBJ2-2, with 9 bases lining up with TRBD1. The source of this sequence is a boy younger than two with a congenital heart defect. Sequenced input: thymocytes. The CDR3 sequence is CASRPTGGTSTGELFF. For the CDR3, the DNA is TGTGCCAGTAGGCCGACAGGGGGGACGAGCACCGGGGAGCTGTTTTTT.